This T cell receptor (beta chain) is drawn from a study of OX40 agonist ivuxolimab in advanced cancers. About the study: Ivuxolimab, which patients received intravenously every 2 weeks, was dosed at 0.01 to 10 mg/kg. Recorded diagnoses for dose-escalation patients were hepatocellular carcinoma, melanoma, renal cell or head and neck cancer. A history of anti-PD-1, anti-PD-L1 or anti-CTLA-4 therapy was acceptable, and about 37% had some. Three dose-escalation patients had partial responses: one with hepatocellular carcinoma and two with cutaneous melanoma.

Clones were sequenced by immunoSEQ multiplex PCR, and TCRdb holds only the in-frame ones, with some missing. The data contain approximately 69,000 clones, less than 90% of them singletons. Germline V gives CDR1 MDHEN, CDR2 SYDVKM. This CDR3 has 11 amino acids. V shed 7 bases and J shed 5 bases, with 8 bases lying between them. The sequence was obtained from an adult with an advanced solid tumor such as melanoma, head and neck, liver or kidney cancer. The sample consisted of CD4+ or CD8+ T cells sorted from blood, taken in a trial of the OX40 agonist ivuxolimab. The gene calls are TRBV28 and TRBJ1-2; D is uncertain. Written as DNA, the CDR3 is TGTGCCAGCAAATGGGAATATGGCTACACCTTC. Translation: CASKWEYGYTF.